The T cell receptor beta chain described here comes from a study of vaccination and CD4 T cells after COVID-19. Background on the study: Each enrolled participant received a two-dose regimen of either BNT162b2 or mRNA-1273 vaccine. As control conditions, cultures were given either a CEFX pool serving as positive control, an HIV-1 Nef pool, or no peptide at all.

Germline CDR1 reads DFQATT; CDR2 reads SNEGSKA (reference sequence). The CDR3 is 14 amino acids. Trimming took off 1 base at V and 2 bases at J, with 11 bases between the two ends. The sample's treatment: roughly 10-day PBMC culture with coronavirus spike peptide pools or control peptides (ViraFEST assay). Replacement of half the medium with fresh IL-2 medium took place on days 3 and 7. This clonotype was observed a handful of times. What it binds is unknown. At the Johns Hopkins FTIC core, DNA taken from cultured CD4+ T cells was sequenced by way of the Oncomine TCR Beta short-read assay. DNA came from CD4+ T cells after culture. TCRdb redid the calling of the PCR reads with MiXCR, one entry per CDR3 protein. Seen here are 15,000 or so distinct CDR3 sequences, just over 70% observed once, and the top ten hold roughly 16%.

Material: CD4+ T cells from blood, cultured in vitro. The receptor comes from a human donor who had recovered from COVID-19. The chain recombines TRBV20-1 with TRBJ1-1, with D hard to call. The CDR3 loop reads CSARGRRLNTEAFF. For the CDR3, the DNA is TGCAGTGCTAGAGGTCGCAGGCTAAACACTGAAGCTTTCTTT.